One and the same sample provided the 17 T cell receptor beta chains below, sequenced in a study of lymphopenia after photon versus proton radiotherapy. Sequencing was performed with immunoSEQ multiplex PCR; in TCRdb, only in-frame clones are kept and a portion is missing. The data show about 26,000 clones, around 85% seen once. Sequencing used peripheral blood, obtained from a patient treated with photon-based radiotherapy. These receptors came from a man aged 25-40 years with gastric cancer.

The V and J genes are TRBV5-4 and TRBJ1-1; possibly TRBD1 for D (5 bases). Germline-derived CDR1 and CDR2 are SGHNT and YYREEE (reference sequence). The length of the CDR3 is 15 residues. Trimming cost V 4 bases and J 5 bases, with 18 bases left between them. The CDR3 loop reads CASSGPGILTTEAFF. The CDR3 DNA reads TGTGCCAGCAGCGGACCAGGGATTTTAACGACTGAAGCTTTCTTT. Complete variable domain (other parts from reference TRBV5-4 and TRBJ1-1): ETGVTQSPTHLIKTRGQQVTLRCSSQSGHNTVSWYQQALGQGPQFIFQYYREEENGRGNFPPRFSGLQFPNYSSELNVNALELDDSALYLCASSGPGILTTEAFFGQGTRLTVV.

On this clone: A junction boundary mismatches the germline segment, possibly from a read error. The chain combines TRBV2 with TRBJ2-4; D is ambiguous. The CDR3 sequence is 11 residues long. CDR1 SNHLY and CDR2 FYNNEI come from the germline V gene. As DNA, the CDR3 is TGTGCCAGCAGTGATGCGGCTTACCCCCTTTTC. The encoded protein is CASSDAAYPLF.

The chain joins TRBV19 to TRBJ2-7; 9 nucleotides align to TRBD1. Trimming at V came to 4 bases and at J to 2 bases, leaving 3 bases not matched to a gene. CDR1 and CDR2 (germline): LNHDA, SQIVND (reference sequence). The CDR3 covers 14 residues. The CDR3 is CASSTWTGAYEQYF. CDR3 sequence (DNA): TGTGCCAGTAGTACGTGGACAGGGGCCTACGAGCAGTACTTC.

The gene calls are TRBV6-1 and TRBJ2-7; no reliable D call. The V gene lost 3 bases and the J gene lost 3 bases, with 6 bases spanning the gap. Per the germline V gene, CDR1 is MNHNS and CDR2 is SASEGT. This CDR3 has 12 amino acids. CDR3 protein: CASSEGNYEQYF. The CDR3 region has the DNA TGTGCCAGCAGTGAGGGGAACTACGAGCAGTACTTC.

This sequence joins TRBV4-3 and TRBJ1-2; unclear D gene. Germline lookup yields CDR1 LGHNA and CDR2 YSLEER. Trimming left V 0 bases short and J 4 bases short, with 9 bases between. The CDR3 is 14 amino acids. This chain's CDR3 is CASSQEVGSYGYTF. In DNA, the CDR3 is TGCGCCAGCAGCCAAGAAGTCGGCTCCTATGGCTACACCTTC.

DNA for the CDR3: TGTGCCAGCAGGCCACAGGGGGCAGATACGCAGTATTTT. This encodes CASRPQGADTQYF. This chain connects TRBV6-5 to TRBJ2-3, with 8 bases that match TRBD1. J gave up 4 bases and V 6 bases, and 3 bases lay outside the gene matches. The CDR3 is 13 amino acids. Germline CDR1 is MNHEY and CDR2 is SVGAGI.

The J gene is TRBJ1-4, the V gene TRBV5-1, with no clear D. With 0 bases removed from V and 1 base from J, the gap between germline ends came to 7 bases. Germline assignment: CDR1 SGHRS and CDR2 YFSETQ. This CDR3 contains 15 residues. The CDR3 sequence is CASSLDLGTNEKLFF. CDR3 coding DNA: TGCGCCAGCAGCTTGGATCTGGGAACTAATGAAAAACTGTTTTTT.

The genes are TRBV5-1 and TRBJ2-1; 10 nucleotides agree with TRBD2. Germline CDR1 and CDR2: SGHRS and YFSETQ. V lost 2 bases, J lost 7 bases, and 12 bases stayed unmatched. The CDR3 consists of 17 residues. The CDR3 spells CASSFPSGLARRNEQFF. As DNA, the CDR3 is TGCGCCAGCAGCTTCCCTTCGGGACTAGCGAGGAGAAATGAGCAGTTCTTC.

This chain links TRBV5-1 with TRBJ2-3; D is unclear. V lost 5 bases and J 7 bases, leaving 8 bases between the germline ends. Germline V CDR1 and CDR2: SGHRS, YFSETQ. This CDR3 is built from 11 residues. CDR3 nucleotide sequence: TGCGCCAGCAGAGAGGAAAATACGCAGTATTTT. Protein sequence: CASREENTQYF.

This chain uses TRBV27 with TRBJ2-1; possibly TRBD2 for D (6 bases). The ends were cut back, 2 bases at V and 6 bases at J, with 11 bases in the middle. The CDR3 runs to 14 residues. Germline lookup yields CDR1 MNHEY and CDR2 SMNVEV (reference sequence). CDR3 coding DNA: TGTGCCAGCAGTTTAGCGGGGAAGAGCAATGAGCAGTTCTTC. This translates into CASSLAGKSNEQFF.

The chain combines TRBV14 with TRBJ1-6; D perhaps matches TRBD1 (6 bases). Looked up from germline, CDR1 is SGHDN and CDR2 is FVKESK. Trimming pared 4 bases from V and 6 bases from J, leaving 16 bases between. CDR3 length: 16 amino acids. CDR3 DNA: TGTGCCAGCAGCCCAACCCAGGGGCGGATTAATTCACCCCTCCACTTT. Translating it yields CASSPTQGRINSPLHF.

This clone was seen a single time. The V gene is TRBV5-1, the J gene TRBJ1-2; 9 bases fit TRBD1. CDR1 and CDR2 from the germline V gene are SGHRS and YFSETQ. Trimming took 3 bases from V and 5 from J; bases not matched to a gene: 8. The CDR3 is 15 amino acids. The CDR3 spells CASSSTGQGSYGYTF. In DNA, the CDR3 is TGCGCCAGCAGCTCAACGGGACAGGGTTCGTATGGCTACACCTTC.

The chain is built from TRBV14 and TRBJ2-1, with D uncertain. The germline V and J ends were trimmed by 5 bases and 1 base, with 0 bases remaining between them. The CDR3 is 11 amino acids. Germline assignment: CDR1 SGHDN and CDR2 FVKESK. This CDR3 is CASSSYNEQFF. Written as DNA, the CDR3 is TGTGCCAGCAGCTCCTACAATGAGCAGTTCTTC.

The V and J genes are TRBV7-8 and TRBJ2-3, with D perhaps TRBD2 (6 bases). The V and J ends lost 5 bases and 3 bases respectively, with 18 bases between them. The germline gives CDR1 SGHVS, CDR2 FQNEAQ. There are 16 residues in the CDR3. For the CDR3, the DNA is TGTGCCAGCAGCCTCGAAGCGGGCGCCTATACAGATACGCAGTATTTT. The encoded protein is CASSLEAGAYTDTQYF.

The rearrangement links TRBV7-3 to TRBJ2-1, with 8 bases aligning to TRBD2. CDR3 length equals 15 residues. V dropped 4 bases and J dropped 4; count of bases not matched to a gene: 6. Germline lookup yields CDR1 SGHTA and CDR2 FQGTGA. CDR3 amino acids: CASSSAGDGYNEQFF. The DNA of the CDR3 is TGTGCCAGCAGCTCAGCGGGAGATGGGTACAATGAGCAGTTCTTC.

In regard to this clone: Other DNA sequences within the sample encode an identical CDR3. The chain links TRBV7-9 to TRBJ2-7; possibly TRBD1 for D (7 bases). V was cut by 5 bases and J by 3 bases, with 17 bases left in between. Germline V CDR1 and CDR2: SEHNR, FQNEAQ (reference sequence). The CDR3 covers 15 residues. CDR3 amino acids: CASSPEGTVYYEQYF. The CDR3 bases are TGTGCCAGCAGCCCGGAGGGGACAGTTTACTACGAGCAGTACTTC.

This CDR3 is CASSYRPGADTQYF. DNA for the CDR3: TGTGCCAGCAGTTACCGCCCAGGAGCAGATACGCAGTATTTT. The chain combines TRBV6-5 with TRBJ2-3; the D is unclear. V was shortened by 2 bases and J by 4 bases, with 10 bases between the two germline ends. The CDR3 length is 14 residues. Looked up from germline, CDR1 is MNHEY and CDR2 is SVGAGI.